This passage covers 27 T cell receptor beta chains from one sample sequenced in a study of technical replicates of blood from a few donors. TCRdb keeps only in-frame clones here, not all; method: immunoSEQ multiplex PCR. The sample records around 75,000 clones, about nine tenths being singletons. Material: T cells isolated from PBMCs. The receptors shown here come from a human donor in good health.

V and J are TRBV5-1 and TRBJ2-1, with 9 nucleotides matching TRBD2. V lost 2 bases, J lost 8 bases, and 11 bases stayed unmatched. From germline, CDR1 is SGHRS and CDR2 YFSETQ. This CDR3 is built from 16 residues. CDR3 sequence reads: CASSFSSGVQGYEQFF. The CDR3, as DNA: TGCGCCAGCAGCTTTTCTAGCGGGGTCCAGGGGTATGAGCAGTTCTTC.

The chain recombines TRBV28 with TRBJ1-5, with 7 bases matching TRBD1. V lost 6 bases to trimming and J lost 5 bases; unmatched junction nucleotides: 16. The length of the CDR3 is 17 residues. The germline gives CDR1 MDHEN, CDR2 SYDVKM. The CDR3 DNA reads TGTGCCAGCAGCCCGACAGGGAAAGTAAGAGGACATCAGCCCCAGCATTTT. Residues: CASSPTGKVRGHQPQHF.

This clone was counted between two and nine times. This sequence joins TRBV9 and TRBJ1-1; D not certain. V lost 0 bases to trimming and J lost 6 bases, with 12 bases between them. Germline CDR1 SGDLS, CDR2 YYNGEE. The CDR3 contains 14 residues. The CDR3 loop is CASSVASQTPEAFF. The CDR3 DNA reads as TGTGCCAGCAGCGTAGCTAGCCAGACCCCTGAAGCTTTCTTT. The whole variable domain, filled in from reference TRBV9 and TRBJ1-1, reads DSGVTQTPKHLITATGQRVTLRCSPRSGDLSVYWYQQSLDQGLQFLIQYYNGEERAKGNILERFSAQQFPDLHSELNLSSLELGDSALYFCASSVASQTPEAFFGQGTRLTVV.

This clone was picked up one time. The V call is TRBV19, the J call TRBJ2-1, with 12 nucleotides matching TRBD2. After removal of 10 bases from V and 4 bases from J, the junction contained 8 bases not matched to a gene. Germline lookup yields CDR1 LNHDA and CDR2 SQIVND (reference sequence). This CDR3 is built from 15 residues. The CDR3 DNA sequence: TGTGCCACCACGAGGACTAGCGGGACATACAATGAGCAGTTCTTC. It codes for CATTRTSGTYNEQFF.

The J gene is TRBJ1-4, the V gene TRBV5-6, with a tentative D call TRBD1 (6 bases). Germline V gene data show CDR1 as SGHDT and CDR2 as YYEEEE. Deletions cut 0 bases from V and 7 bases from J, with 16 bases between. This CDR3 is 16 amino acids long. CDR3 sequence: CASSLGGGMRGEKLFF. In nucleotides, the CDR3 is TGTGCCAGCAGCTTGGGAGGGGGAATGCGTGGTGAAAAACTGTTTTTT.

The chain has TRBV28 and TRBJ2-7; TRBD2 matches 10 bases. CDR1 is MDHEN and CDR2 is SYDVKM in the germline V gene. The length of the CDR3 is 16 residues. Trimming at V came to 4 bases and at J to 9 bases, leaving 15 bases not matched to a gene. CDR3: CASSSLYLAGGFGQYF. CDR3 nucleotide sequence: TGTGCCAGCAGTTCTCTTTACTTAGCGGGAGGCTTCGGGCAGTACTTC.

This chain uses TRBV5-1 with TRBJ2-4; 10 nucleotides match TRBD1. With 2 bases clipped from V and 6 bases from J, the junction kept 2 bases outside the gene matches. The CDR3 length is 14 residues. Germline lookup yields CDR1 SGHRS and CDR2 YFSETQ. The CDR3 DNA reads TGCGCCAGCAGCTTAGACAGGGGGCTAAACATTCAGTACTTC. Protein product: CASSLDRGLNIQYF. The whole variable domain, filled in from reference TRBV5-1 and TRBJ2-4, reads KAGVTQTPRYLIKTRGQQVTLSCSPISGHRSVSWYQQTPGQGLQFLFEYFSETQRNKGNFPGRFSGRQFSNSRSEMNVSTLELGDSALYLCASSLDRGLNIQYFGAGTRLSVL.

This sequence joins TRBV7-9 and TRBJ2-3; TRBD2 matches at 11 bases. Trimming removed 8 bases from V and 7 bases from J; junction bases left unmatched: 8. Germline V gene lookup returns CDR1 SEHNR and CDR2 FQNEAQ (reference sequence). The CDR3 contains 14 residues. The CDR3 bases are TGTGCCAGCGGGCTAGCGGGAGGCCTTCATACGCAGTATTTT. Translating gives CASGLAGGLHTQYF. Looking up the rest from reference TRBV7-9 and TRBJ2-3 gives the full variable domain: DTGVSQNPRHKITKRGQNVTFRCDPISEHNRLYWYRQTLGQGPEFLTYFQNEAQLEKSRLLSDRFSAERPKGSFSTLEIQRTEQGDSAMYLCASGLAGGLHTQYFGPGTRLTVL.

This rearrangement joins TRBV6-5 to TRBJ2-7, with 7 positions matching TRBD1. The germline V gene encodes CDR1 MNHEY and CDR2 SVGAGI. The CDR3 extends over 13 amino acids. Trimming removed 6 bases from V and 4 bases from J; junction bases left unmatched: 6. The CDR3 protein is CASSPGGRYEQYF. The CDR3 DNA follows: TGTGCCAGCAGCCCAGGGGGTAGATACGAGCAGTACTTC.

V is TRBV7-9 and J is TRBJ2-3; 7 bases line up with TRBD1. J lost 2 bases, V lost 5 bases, and 10 bases had no gene match. This CDR3 spans 16 amino acids. Germline V lookup: CDR1 SEHNR, CDR2 FQNEAQ (reference sequence). DNA of the CDR3: TGTGCCAGCAGCCACGTGCCGGGACAGACCACAGATACGCAGTATTTT. Translating it yields CASSHVPGQTTDTQYF.

J is TRBJ1-1 and V is TRBV6-1; D is ambiguous. Germline values: CDR1 MNHNS, CDR2 SASEGT. V shed 6 bases and J shed 1 base, with 6 bases lying between them. The CDR3 runs to 12 residues. The CDR3 DNA reads TGTGCCAGCAGGGCGGGGAACACTGAAGCTTTCTTT. This encodes CASRAGNTEAFF.

This rearrangement joins TRBV20-1 to TRBJ2-5, with D possibly matching TRBD2 (6 bases). Germline-derived CDR1 and CDR2 are DFQATT and SNEGSKA (reference sequence). Trimming cost V 0 bases and J 11 bases, with 10 bases left between them. This CDR3 contains 11 residues. CDR3 nucleotides: TGCAGTGCTAGAGACGGTCGGGAGCAGTACTTC. It translates to CSARDGREQYF.

This clone has just one count. The genes are TRBV27 and TRBJ2-3, with 9 bases aligning to TRBD2. The germline V gene encodes CDR1 MNHEY and CDR2 SMNVEV (reference sequence). This CDR3 region has 14 residues. J gave up 5 bases and V 5 bases, and 5 bases lay outside the gene matches. The CDR3: CASSLTLAGDTQYF. The DNA of the CDR3 is TGTGCCAGCAGTCTGACACTAGCGGGAGATACGCAGTATTTT.

The gene calls are TRBV6-5 and TRBJ2-2; 8 bases are shared with TRBD1. With 4 bases clipped from V and 3 bases from J, the junction kept 7 bases outside the gene matches. The CDR3 spans 16 residues. CDR1 and CDR2 from the germline V gene are MNHEY and SVGAGI. Here the CDR3 reads CASSSLRQGYTGELFF. As DNA, the CDR3 is TGTGCCAGCAGTTCACTGAGACAGGGGTACACCGGGGAGCTGTTTTTT.

The chain employs TRBV19 and TRBJ1-6; D possibly corresponds to TRBD1 (5 bases). The germline V gene encodes CDR1 LNHDA and CDR2 SQIVND (reference sequence). V shed 5 bases and J shed 7 bases, with 12 bases lying between them. The CDR3 length is 14 residues. CDR3 DNA: TGTGCCAGTAGTGTCCAGGGAGGCAATTCACCCCTCCACTTT. It is translated as CASSVQGGNSPLHF. The full variable domain, with the rest looked up from reference TRBV19 and TRBJ1-6, is DGGITQSPKYLFRKEGQNVTLSCEQNLNHDAMYWYRQDPGQGLRLIYYSQIVNDFQKGDIAEGYSVSREKKESFPLTVTSAQKNPTAFYLCASSVQGGNSPLHFGNGTRLTVT.

About this clone itself: One end of the junction is discordant with germline, which a read error may explain. The chain recombines TRBV27 with TRBJ2-3; the match to TRBD2 covers 9 bases. The CDR3 spans 14 residues. CDR1 MNHEY and CDR2 SMNVEV come from the germline V gene (reference sequence). The CDR3 sequence: CATSMTSGKDTQYF. In DNA form, the CDR3 reads TGTGCCACCAGTATGACTAGCGGTAAGGATACGCAGTATTTT.

The rearrangement uses TRBV7-2 and TRBJ1-1, with a tentative D call TRBD1 (6 bases). The CDR3 consists of 12 residues. Trimming cost V 1 base and J 8 bases, with 8 bases left between them. Germline assignment: CDR1 SGHTA and CDR2 FQGNSA. The CDR3 DNA is TGTGCCAGCAGCTTAGAACAGGGAGAAGCTTTCTTT. It translates to CASSLEQGEAFF. The whole variable domain, filled in from reference TRBV7-2 and TRBJ1-1, reads GAGVSQSPSNKVTEKGKDVELRCDPISGHTALYWYRQSLGQGLEFLIYFQGNSAPDKSGLPSDRFSAERTGGSVSTLTIQRTQQEDSAVYLCASSLEQGEAFFGQGTRLTVV.

This clone was counted only a few times. The V call is TRBV4-1, the J call TRBJ1-5; 11 nucleotides align to TRBD1. In germline, CDR1 is MGHRA, CDR2 YSYEKL. The CDR3 covers 16 residues. V was clipped by 2 bases and J by 10 bases; unmatched bases: 10. The CDR3 region is CASSQPGQGVQRPQHF. The CDR3 DNA is TGCGCCAGCAGCCAACCGGGACAGGGGGTTCAGAGACCCCAGCATTTT.

The V and J genes are TRBV7-3 and TRBJ1-2; tentative D call: TRBD1 (6 bases). Trimming cost V 2 bases and J 3 bases, with 7 bases left between them. The CDR3 contains 13 residues. Germline V lookup: CDR1 SGHTA, CDR2 FQGTGA. In DNA, the CDR3 is TGTGCCAGCAGCTTAGGGGGCGACTATGGCTACACCTTC. It translates to CASSLGGDYGYTF.

J is TRBJ2-1 and V is TRBV5-6; TRBD2 matches at 9 bases. This CDR3 spans 16 amino acids. Germline CDR1 and CDR2: SGHDT and YYEEEE. J gave up 4 bases and V 1 base, and 6 bases lay outside the gene matches. Here the CDR3 DNA reads TGTGCCAGCAGCTTGCCCCTAGCGGGGACTTACAATGAGCAGTTCTTC. It is translated as CASSLPLAGTYNEQFF.

There are a few counts of this clone. The chain uses TRBV11-2 and TRBJ2-7; no reliable D call. The CDR3 extends over 11 amino acids. Deletions cut 5 bases from V and 3 bases from J, with 5 bases between. Germline CDR1 reads SGHAT; CDR2 reads FQNNGV. The CDR3 nucleotides read TGTGCCAGCAGCCCGTACTACGAGCAGTACTTC. Its translation is CASSPYYEQYF.

This chain uses TRBV2 with TRBJ2-7, with TRBD1 matching over 8 bases. CDR1 is SNHLY, CDR2 FYNNEI, per germline. This CDR3 contains 14 residues. With V trimmed by 4 bases and J by 5 bases, 7 bases remained unmatched. For the CDR3, the DNA is TGTGCCAGCAGTGTATACGACAGGGGCCACGAGCAGTACTTC. Amino acids: CASSVYDRGHEQYF.

This clone was counted once. The chain has TRBV7-9 and TRBJ1-5, with D perhaps matching TRBD1 (6 bases). Trimming removed 3 bases from V and 2 bases from J, with 20 bases in between. The CDR3 runs 18 residues. Germline V gene sequence: CDR1 SEHNR, CDR2 FQNEAQ (reference sequence). The CDR3 DNA sequence: TGTGCCAGCAGCTTTTGGGGGCAGAACCGGGGCGGCAATCAGCCCCAGCATTTT. This gives the protein CASSFWGQNRGGNQPQHF. Full variable domain (outside the CDR3, taken from reference TRBV7-9 and TRBJ1-5): DTGVSQNPRHKITKRGQNVTFRCDPISEHNRLYWYRQTLGQGPEFLTYFQNEAQLEKSRLLSDRFSAERPKGSFSTLEIQRTEQGDSAMYLCASSFWGQNRGGNQPQHFGDGTRLSIL.

The chain has TRBV9 and TRBJ1-1; D might be TRBD1 (5 bases). Germline assignment: CDR1 SGDLS and CDR2 YYNGEE. The CDR3 runs to 12 residues. V was pared by 7 bases and J by 1 base, with 8 bases between. The CDR3 DNA sequence: TGTGCCAGCGGGGCTGGGAACACTGAAGCTTTCTTT. Translated: CASGAGNTEAFF.

V usage is TRBV4-1 and J usage is TRBJ1-5; 8 bases map to TRBD1. In germline, CDR1 is MGHRA, CDR2 YSYEKL. The CDR3 spans 15 residues. V lost 4 bases and J lost 4; bases outside the gene matches: 6. The CDR3 region is CASSRGTGPNQPQHF. The CDR3 DNA sequence: TGCGCCAGCAGCCGAGGGACAGGCCCAAATCAGCCCCAGCATTTT.

This clone was seen only once. V is TRBV18 and J is TRBJ1-5; TRBD1 agrees at 8 bases. V lost 5 bases, J lost 4 bases, and 4 bases stayed unmatched. The CDR3 totals 14 residues. Germline CDR1 is KGHSH and CDR2 is LQKENI. The CDR3 sequence: CASSKDRVNQPQHF. The CDR3, as DNA: TGTGCCAGCTCAAAGGACAGGGTAAATCAGCCCCAGCATTTT.

This clone was recorded only once. The chain's CDR3 is CASSLLRQETQYF. The CDR3, as DNA: TGCGCCAGCTCCCTATTACGCCAAGAGACCCAGTACTTC. The chain links TRBV5-1 to TRBJ2-5; no firm D call. Germline V CDR1 and CDR2: SGHRS, YFSETQ. The CDR3 runs to 13 residues. V lost 7 bases and J 1 base, leaving 11 bases between the germline ends.